This TCR beta chain originates from a study of blood T cell repertoires in COVID-19. The overall study: COVID-19 samples from acute and convalescent phases originated in the United States, Italy and Spain.

In the original workflow: Reference gene primer amplification yielded estimated nucleated cell counts. Using immunoSEQ multiplex PCR, the repertoire was profiled, and TCRdb retains in-frame clones only, with some absent. V, J and clone size reflect that table, while D and trimming were determined from the DNA. There are just under 90,000 clones in the sample; 88% occur only once, and 2.5% to 3.5% lies in the top ten. This CDR3 has 12 residues. CDR1 SEHNR and CDR2 FQNEAQ come from the germline V gene (reference sequence). Trimming stripped 3 bases from V and 5 bases from J, with 7 bases between. The clonotype comes from a woman aged 80 or over with acute or convalescent COVID-19. J is TRBJ2-5 and V is TRBV7-9; weak D call: TRBD2 (5 bases). The sample comprised peripheral blood. CDR3 sequence reads: CASSLRGETQYF. DNA of the CDR3: TGTGCCAGCAGCTTGCGAGGGGAGACCCAGTACTTC.